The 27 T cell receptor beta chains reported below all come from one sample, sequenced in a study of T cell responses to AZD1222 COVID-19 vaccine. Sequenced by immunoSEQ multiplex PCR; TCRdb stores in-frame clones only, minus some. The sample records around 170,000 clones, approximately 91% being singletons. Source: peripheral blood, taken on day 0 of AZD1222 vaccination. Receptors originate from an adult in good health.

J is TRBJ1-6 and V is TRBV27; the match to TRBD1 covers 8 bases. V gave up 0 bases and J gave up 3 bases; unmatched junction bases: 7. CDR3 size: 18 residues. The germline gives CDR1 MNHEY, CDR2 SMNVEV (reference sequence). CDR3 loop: CASSLSTTGAYYNSPLHF. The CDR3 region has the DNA TGTGCCAGCAGTTTATCCACGACAGGGGCCTACTATAATTCACCCCTCCACTTT.

For the CDR3, the DNA is TGTGCCAGCAGCTTAGATGGGGAGACAGGGGGCTTTCAGCCCCAGCATTTT. Protein sequence: CASSLDGETGGFQPQHF. The V call is TRBV7-8, the J call TRBJ1-5; 10 bases are shared with TRBD1. V shed 1 base and J 6 bases; nucleotides not matched to a gene: 9. Germline values: CDR1 SGHVS, CDR2 FQNEAQ. The CDR3 has 17 residues.

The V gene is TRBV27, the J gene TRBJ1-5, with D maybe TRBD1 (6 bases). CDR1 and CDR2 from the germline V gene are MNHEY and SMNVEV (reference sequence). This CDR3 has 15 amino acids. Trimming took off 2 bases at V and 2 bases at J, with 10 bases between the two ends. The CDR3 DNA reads TGTGCCAGCAGTTTACAGGGGCTGGGCAATCAGCCCCAGCATTTT. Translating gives CASSLQGLGNQPQHF.

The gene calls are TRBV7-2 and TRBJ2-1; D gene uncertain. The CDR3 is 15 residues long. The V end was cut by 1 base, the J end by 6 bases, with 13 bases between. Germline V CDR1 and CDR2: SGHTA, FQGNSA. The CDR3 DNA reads TGTGCCAGCAGCTTAGTTGGCAGTTCTCGCAATGAGCAGTTCTTC. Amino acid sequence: CASSLVGSSRNEQFF.

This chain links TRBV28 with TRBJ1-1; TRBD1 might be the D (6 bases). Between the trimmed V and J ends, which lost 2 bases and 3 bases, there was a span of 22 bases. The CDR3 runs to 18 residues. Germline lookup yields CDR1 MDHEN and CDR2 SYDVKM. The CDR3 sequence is CASSLRFYQGRGDTEAFF. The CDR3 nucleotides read TGTGCCAGCAGTTTAAGGTTTTATCAGGGGCGTGGGGACACTGAAGCTTTCTTT.

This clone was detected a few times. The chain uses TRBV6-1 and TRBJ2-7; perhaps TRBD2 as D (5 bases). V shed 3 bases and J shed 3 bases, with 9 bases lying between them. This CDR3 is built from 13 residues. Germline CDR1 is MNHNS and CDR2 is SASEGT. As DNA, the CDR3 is TGTGCCAGCAGTGACGAGGGAATCTACGAGCAGTACTTC. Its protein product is CASSDEGIYEQYF.

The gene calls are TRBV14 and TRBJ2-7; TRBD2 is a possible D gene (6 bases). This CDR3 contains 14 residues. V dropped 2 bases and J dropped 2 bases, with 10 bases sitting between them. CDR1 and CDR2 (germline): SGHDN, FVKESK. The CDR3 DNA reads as TGTGCCAGCAGCCAATTGGGGGGTGCCTACGAGCAGTACTTC. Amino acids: CASSQLGGAYEQYF. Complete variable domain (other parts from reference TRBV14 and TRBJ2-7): EAGVTQFPSHSVIEKGQTVTLRCDPISGHDNLYWYRRVMGKEIKFLLHFVKESKQDESGMPNNRFLAERTGGTYSTLKVQPAELEDSGVYFCASSQLGGAYEQYFGPGTRLTVT.

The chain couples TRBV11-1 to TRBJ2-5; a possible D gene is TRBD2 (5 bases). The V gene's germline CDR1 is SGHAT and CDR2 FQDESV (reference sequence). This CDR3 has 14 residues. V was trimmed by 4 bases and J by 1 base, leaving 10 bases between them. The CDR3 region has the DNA TGTGCCAGCAGCTCACTAGTTGGCCAAGAGACCCAGTACTTC. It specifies CASSSLVGQETQYF.

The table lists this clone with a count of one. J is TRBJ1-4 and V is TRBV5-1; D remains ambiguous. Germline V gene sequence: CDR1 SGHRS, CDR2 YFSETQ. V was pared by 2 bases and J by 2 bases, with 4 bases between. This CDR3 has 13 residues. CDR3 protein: CASSFSTNEKLFF. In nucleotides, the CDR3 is TGCGCCAGCAGCTTTTCGACTAATGAAAAACTGTTTTTT. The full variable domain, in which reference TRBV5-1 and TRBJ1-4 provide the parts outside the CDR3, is KAGVTQTPRYLIKTRGQQVTLSCSPISGHRSVSWYQQTPGQGLQFLFEYFSETQRNKGNFPGRFSGRQFSNSRSEMNVSTLELGDSALYLCASSFSTNEKLFFGSGTQLSVL.

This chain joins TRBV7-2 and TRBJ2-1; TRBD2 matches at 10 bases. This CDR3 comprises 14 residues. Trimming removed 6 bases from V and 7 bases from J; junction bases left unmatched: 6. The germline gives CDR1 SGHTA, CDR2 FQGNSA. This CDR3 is CASSPRTSGNEQFF. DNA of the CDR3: TGTGCCAGCAGTCCAAGGACTAGCGGAAATGAGCAGTTCTTC.

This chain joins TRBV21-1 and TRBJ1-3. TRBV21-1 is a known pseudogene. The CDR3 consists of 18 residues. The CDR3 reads CASSKLPHPHYRADTIYF. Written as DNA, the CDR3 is TGTGCCAGCAGCAAATTACCCCATCCCCACTACCGGGCGGACACCATATATTTT.

CDR3 sequence: CAGLIDRAYEQYF. The CDR3 bases are TGTGCCGGATTGATTGACAGGGCCTACGAGCAGTACTTC. This chain links TRBV9 with TRBJ2-7, with TRBD1 matching 7 bases. The CDR3 has 13 amino acids. Looked up from germline, CDR1 is SGDLS and CDR2 is YYNGEE. The V segment lost 10 bases and the J segment 2 bases; nucleotides outside the gene matches: 9.

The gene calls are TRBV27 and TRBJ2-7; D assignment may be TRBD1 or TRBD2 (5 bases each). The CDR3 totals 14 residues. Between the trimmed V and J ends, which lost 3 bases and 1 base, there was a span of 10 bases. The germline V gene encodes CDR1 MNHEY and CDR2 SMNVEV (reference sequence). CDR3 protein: CASSFYGGSYEQYF. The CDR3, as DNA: TGTGCCAGCAGTTTCTATGGGGGTTCCTACGAGCAGTACTTC.

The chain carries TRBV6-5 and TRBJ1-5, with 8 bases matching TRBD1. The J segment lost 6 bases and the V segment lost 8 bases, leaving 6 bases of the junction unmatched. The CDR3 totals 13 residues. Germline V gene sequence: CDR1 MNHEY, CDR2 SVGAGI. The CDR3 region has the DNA TGTGCCAGCGCTGGGACAGGCGGTCAGCCCCAGCATTTT. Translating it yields CASAGTGGQPQHF.

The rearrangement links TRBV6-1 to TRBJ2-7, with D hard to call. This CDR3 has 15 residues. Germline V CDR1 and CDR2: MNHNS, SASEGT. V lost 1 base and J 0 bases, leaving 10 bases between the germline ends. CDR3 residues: CASSEEGRNSYEQYF. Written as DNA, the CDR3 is TGTGCCAGCAGTGAAGAAGGAAGGAACTCCTACGAGCAGTACTTC.

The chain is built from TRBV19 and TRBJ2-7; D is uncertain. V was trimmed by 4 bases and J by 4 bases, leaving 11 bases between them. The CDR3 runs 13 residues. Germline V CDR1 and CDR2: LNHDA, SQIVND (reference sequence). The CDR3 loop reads CASSTGVGYEQYF. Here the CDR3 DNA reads TGTGCCAGTAGTACTGGGGTCGGATACGAGCAGTACTTC.

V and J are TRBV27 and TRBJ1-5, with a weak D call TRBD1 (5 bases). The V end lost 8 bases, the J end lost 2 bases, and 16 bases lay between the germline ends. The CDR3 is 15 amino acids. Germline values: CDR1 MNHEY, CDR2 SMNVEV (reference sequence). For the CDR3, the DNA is TGTGCCAGCGGGACGGCCGCCTTGGGCAATCAGCCCCAGCATTTT. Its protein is CASGTAALGNQPQHF.

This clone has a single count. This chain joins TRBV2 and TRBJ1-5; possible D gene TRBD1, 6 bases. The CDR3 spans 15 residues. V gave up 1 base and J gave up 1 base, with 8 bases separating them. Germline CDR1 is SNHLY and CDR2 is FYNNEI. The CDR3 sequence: CASSEVDSSNQPQHF. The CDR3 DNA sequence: TGTGCCAGCAGTGAAGTGGACAGCAGCAATCAGCCCCAGCATTTT.

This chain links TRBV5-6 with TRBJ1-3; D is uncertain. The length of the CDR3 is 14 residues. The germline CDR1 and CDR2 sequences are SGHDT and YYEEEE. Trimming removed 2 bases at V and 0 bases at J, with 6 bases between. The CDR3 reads CASSFASSGNTIYF. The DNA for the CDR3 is TGTGCCAGCAGCTTTGCCAGCTCTGGAAACACCATATATTTT.

Written as DNA, the CDR3 is TGTGCCAGCAGCCCCTTGGCAGGGTGGGCCAACGTCCTGACTTTC. Its protein product is CASSPLAGWANVLTF. V is TRBV28 and J is TRBJ2-6; TRBD1 might be the D (5 bases). Per germline, CDR1 MDHEN and CDR2 SYDVKM. This CDR3 comprises 15 residues. V lost 6 bases and J 5 bases, leaving 14 bases between the germline ends.

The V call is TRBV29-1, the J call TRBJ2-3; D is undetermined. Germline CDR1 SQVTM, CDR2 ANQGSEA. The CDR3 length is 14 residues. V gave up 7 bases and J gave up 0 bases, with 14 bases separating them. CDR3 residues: CSGLDTGSTDTQYF. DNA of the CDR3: TGCAGCGGGCTTGACACGGGCAGCACAGATACGCAGTATTTT.

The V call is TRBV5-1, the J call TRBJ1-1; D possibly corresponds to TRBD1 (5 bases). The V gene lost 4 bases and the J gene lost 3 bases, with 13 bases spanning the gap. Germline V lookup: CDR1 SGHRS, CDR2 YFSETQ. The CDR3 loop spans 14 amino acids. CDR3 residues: CASSPRSRDTEAFF. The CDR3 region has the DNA TGCGCCAGCAGCCCTCGGTCCAGGGACACTGAAGCTTTCTTT.

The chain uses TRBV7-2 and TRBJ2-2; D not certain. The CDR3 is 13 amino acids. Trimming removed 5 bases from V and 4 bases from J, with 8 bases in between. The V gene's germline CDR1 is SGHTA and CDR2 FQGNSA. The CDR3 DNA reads TGTGCCAGCAGCCCCCAGGTCACCGGGGAGCTGTTTTTT. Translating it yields CASSPQVTGELFF.

CDR3 residues: CASSPAPGLGTEAFF. In DNA, the CDR3 is TGTGCCAGCTCACCCGCCCCGGGGCTGGGGACTGAAGCTTTCTTT. The rearrangement links TRBV18 to TRBJ1-1, with D possibly matching TRBD1 (5 bases). The CDR3 covers 15 residues. Germline lookup yields CDR1 KGHSH and CDR2 LQKENI. V lost 3 bases and J lost 5, with 16 bases in between.

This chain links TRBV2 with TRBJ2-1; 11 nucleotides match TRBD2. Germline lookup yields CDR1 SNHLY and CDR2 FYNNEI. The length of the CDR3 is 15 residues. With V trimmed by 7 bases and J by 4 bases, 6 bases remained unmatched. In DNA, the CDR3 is TGTGCCAGCATCGACGGGACTAGCGGTTACAATGAGCAGTTCTTC. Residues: CASIDGTSGYNEQFF. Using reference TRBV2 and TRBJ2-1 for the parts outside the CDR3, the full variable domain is EPEVTQTPSHQVTQMGQEVILRCVPISNHLYFYWYRQILGQKVEFLVSFYNNEISEKSEIFDDQFSVERPDGSNFTLKIRSTKLEDSAMYFCASIDGTSGYNEQFFGPGTRLTVL.

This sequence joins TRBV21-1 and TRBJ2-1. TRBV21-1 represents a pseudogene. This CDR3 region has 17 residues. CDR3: CASSTPRTATSYNEQFF. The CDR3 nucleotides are TGTGCCAGCAGCACTCCACGTACAGCGACCTCCTACAATGAGCAGTTCTTC.

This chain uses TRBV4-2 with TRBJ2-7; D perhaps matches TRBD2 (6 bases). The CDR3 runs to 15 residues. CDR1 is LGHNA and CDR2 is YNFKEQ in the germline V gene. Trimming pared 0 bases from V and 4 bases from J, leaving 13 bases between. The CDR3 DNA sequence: TGTGCCAGCAGCCAAGACGGCAGGGACTTGTACGAGCAGTACTTC. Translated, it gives CASSQDGRDLYEQYF.